Each of the 27 T cell receptor beta chains below was sequenced from the same sample in a study of regulatory T cells in long-lasting Graves disease. The authors built TCR beta libraries using iRepertoire HTBI primers and Arm-PCR of CDR3 regions. TCRdb used MiXCR to reprocess the multiplex PCR reads, holding one entry per CDR3 protein. This sample yields roughly 500,000 distinct CDR3 sequences, of which roughly 13% are seen a single time; roughly 10% belongs to the top ten. Stated time point: newly diagnosed GD, antithyroid drugs for less than 3 months. The TCR library used RNA extracted from PBMCs. This same sample was also taken into another study, of T cells in Graves' hyperthyroidism and ophthalmopathy.

The sample consisted of peripheral blood mononuclear cells (PBMCs), taken at new diagnosis, from a patient treated with antithyroid drugs. The receptors stem from a man between 25 and 39 years old with Graves disease.

The CDR3 protein is CASSSKTGPLIPSSYEQYF. The CDR3, as DNA: TGCGCCAGCAGCTCTAAAACAGGGCCCCTGATCCCTAGCTCCTACGAGCAGTACTTC. The J gene is TRBJ2-7, the V gene TRBV5-1; D perhaps matches TRBD1 (6 bases). Germline CDR1 reads SGHRS; CDR2 reads YFSETQ. This CDR3 is built from 19 residues. V gave up 3 bases and J gave up 0 bases, with 25 bases separating them.

This clonotype was observed at least ten times. The rearrangement uses TRBV12-5 and TRBJ2-3; maybe TRBD2 (5 bases). Germline CDR1 and CDR2: LGHNT and FRNRAP. The CDR3 length is 13 residues. V was clipped by 3 bases and J by 4 bases, with 8 bases between them. The CDR3 protein is CASGFQEADTQYF. The CDR3 DNA follows: TGTGCTAGTGGTTTTCAGGAGGCAGATACGCAGTATTTT. The full variable domain, rest sourced from reference TRBV12-5 and TRBJ2-3, is DARVTQTPRHKVTEMGQEVTMRCQPILGHNTVFWYRQTMMQGLELLAYFRNRAPLDDSGMPKDRFSAEMPDATLATLKIQPSEPRDSAVYFCASGFQEADTQYFGPGTRLTVL.

In this sample, this clonotype turned up many times. The V gene is TRBV27, the J gene TRBJ2-1; 16 bases agree with TRBD2. Losses at the gene ends were 4 bases for V and 3 bases for J; bases not matched to a gene: 9. The CDR3 consists of 19 residues. CDR1 is MNHEY, CDR2 SMNVEV, per germline (reference sequence). The CDR3 coding sequence is TGTGCCAGCAGTTCCCCCGGGACTAGCGGGAGGGCTAACTACAATGAGCAGTTCTTC. This codes for CASSSPGTSGRANYNEQFF.

With regard to this clonotype: This may come from a read error, since a much larger clone is one base off. The chain joins TRBV19 to TRBJ2-7; weak D call: TRBD2 (6 bases). Germline V gene lookup returns CDR1 LNHDA and CDR2 SQIVND (reference sequence). The CDR3 extends over 14 amino acids. V gave up 2 bases and J gave up 6 bases, with 14 bases separating them. DNA of the CDR3: TGTGCCAGTAGTATAAGGGGAGGTACCTCCGAGCAGTACTTC. This translates into CASSIRGGTSEQYF.

This clonotype was seen ten or more times. The chain employs TRBV9 and TRBJ1-2, with TRBD1 as a possible D gene (5 bases). The germline V and J ends were trimmed by 3 bases and 4 bases, with 10 bases remaining between them. CDR1 is SGDLS, CDR2 YYNGEE, per germline. The CDR3 is 13 residues long. In DNA form, the CDR3 reads TGTGCCAGCAGCGAGACAGCGAGCTATGGCTACACCTTC. Translated, it gives CASSETASYGYTF.

The sample holds many counts of this clonotype. The CDR3: CASRIGTTDTQYF. The DNA for the CDR3 is TGTGCCAGCAGAATAGGGACCACAGATACGCAGTATTTT. The rearrangement links TRBV7-9 to TRBJ2-3; TRBD1 or TRBD2 may be the D gene (5 bases each). The CDR3 is 13 residues long. Trimming took off 6 bases at V and 2 bases at J, with 9 bases between the two ends. Per germline, CDR1 SEHNR and CDR2 FQNEAQ (reference sequence). The complete variable domain, with remaining parts taken from reference TRBV7-9 and TRBJ2-3, reads DTGVSQNPRHKITKRGQNVTFRCDPISEHNRLYWYRQTLGQGPEFLTYFQNEAQLEKSRLLSDRFSAERPKGSFSTLEIQRTEQGDSAMYLCASRIGTTDTQYFGPGTRLTVL.

This clonotype showed up many times. This chain connects TRBV11-2 to TRBJ1-2; D not certain. The CDR3 covers 15 residues. Germline lookup yields CDR1 SGHAT and CDR2 FQNNGV. V was trimmed by 0 bases and J by 0 bases, leaving 8 bases between them. The CDR3 nucleotides read TGTGCCAGCAGCTTAGAGATCTCAACTAACTATGGCTACACCTTC. Its protein is CASSLEISTNYGYTF.

Turning to this clonotype: A much larger clone lies one base from this, so it may be a read error. The V gene is TRBV7-2, the J gene TRBJ1-2, with 9 bases matching TRBD1. The germline V gene encodes CDR1 SGHTA and CDR2 FQGNSA. This CDR3 has 15 amino acids. The chain's CDR3 is CAGRRWDRDSGGYTF. CDR3 coding DNA: TGTGCCGGCAGGCGCTGGGACAGGGACTCCGGTGGCTACACCTTC.

J is TRBJ2-7 and V is TRBV6-1, with 13 bases that match TRBD2. The trim removed 4 bases at V and 7 bases at J, leaving 7 bases unmatched. The CDR3 covers 15 residues. The germline gives CDR1 MNHNS, CDR2 SASEGT. The CDR3 nucleotides read TGTGCCAGCAGTGGGACTAGCGGGAGTTACAATGAGCAGTACTTC. Translating it yields CASSGTSGSYNEQYF.

A word on this clonotype: Given a much more abundant clone one base away, this may be a read error. The chain joins TRBV5-1 to TRBJ2-7; tentatively, D is TRBD2 (5 bases). Germline V CDR1 and CDR2: SGHRS, YFSETQ. This CDR3 is 14 amino acids long. V was clipped by 0 bases and J by 3 bases, with 10 bases between them. CDR3 DNA: TGCGCCAGCAGCTTGGGTAGCGTTGGCTACGAGCAGTACTTC. Its translation: CASSLGSVGYEQYF.

In this sample, this clonotype turned up many times. V gene TRBV2 combines with J gene TRBJ2-7; D possibly uses TRBD1 or TRBD2 (5 bases each). Per the germline V gene, CDR1 is SNHLY and CDR2 is FYNNEI. V shed 10 bases and J shed 6 bases, with 22 bases lying between them. This CDR3 has 14 residues. Here the CDR3 reads CATGTGTSVAEQYF. CDR3 coding DNA: TGTGCCACGGGCACCGGGACGTCCGTGGCCGAGCAGTACTTC.

This clonotype occurred a few times. The genes are TRBV6-2 or TRBV6-3 and TRBJ2-1, with a possible D match to TRBD1 (6 bases). Germline CDR1 is MNHEY and CDR2 is SVGEGT. The CDR3 covers 14 residues. Trimming took 5 bases from V and 5 from J, leaving 13 bases between them. Here the CDR3 reads CASSNRTVNNEQFF. The DNA for the CDR3 is TGTGCCAGCAGTAACCGGACAGTTAACAATGAGCAGTTCTTC.

This clonotype has ten or more counts. The gene calls are TRBV27 and TRBJ2-2; D unresolved. Germline loops: CDR1 MNHEY, CDR2 SMNVEV (reference sequence). CDR3 length: 12 amino acids. Trimming stripped 8 bases from V and 2 bases from J, with 6 bases between. CDR3 DNA: TGTGCCAGCGGCCGTAACACCGGGGAGCTGTTTTTT. Translating gives CASGRNTGELFF.

This clonotype was seen ten or more times. J is TRBJ2-1 and V is TRBV11-3, with 12 positions matching TRBD2. CDR1 SGHNT and CDR2 YENEEA come from the germline V gene. With V trimmed by 5 bases and J by 10 bases, 6 bases remained unmatched. The CDR3 length is 14 residues. CDR3 in DNA: TGTGCCAGCAGCCGCGGACTAGCGGGATGGGAGCAGTTCTTC. Translation gives CASSRGLAGWEQFF.

This clonotype has more than one count but fewer than ten. CDR3 sequence reads: CATPSVTGELFF. CDR3 DNA: TGTGCCACGCCCAGCGTCACCGGGGAGCTGTTTTTT. The chain is built from TRBV7-9 and TRBJ2-2; no clear D gene. This CDR3 spans 12 amino acids. Trimming took 10 bases from V and 4 from J, leaving 10 bases between them. Per the germline V gene, CDR1 is SEHNR and CDR2 is FQNEAQ (reference sequence).

The chain has TRBV19 and TRBJ2-1, with 10 bases that match TRBD2. This CDR3 contains 12 residues. Trimming at V came to 5 bases and at J to 9 bases, leaving 1 base not matched to a gene. Germline-derived CDR1 and CDR2 are LNHDA and SQIVND (reference sequence). CDR3 DNA: TGTGCCAGTAGTGAGCGGGAGGGTGAGCAGTTCTTC. This gives the protein CASSEREGEQFF.

This clonotype was observed at least ten times. This chain uses TRBV5-6 with TRBJ1-1; D gene uncertain. Trimming removed 3 bases from V and 5 bases from J, with 5 bases in between. Germline CDR1 is SGHDT and CDR2 is YYEEEE. CDR3 length: 11 amino acids. CDR3 amino acids: CASSYSTEAFF. In DNA form, the CDR3 reads TGTGCCAGCAGCTACAGTACTGAAGCTTTCTTT.

This clonotype has at least ten counts. The chain recombines TRBV7-9 with TRBJ2-7, with D unresolved. The CDR3 covers 15 residues. V gave up 5 bases and J gave up 1 base, with 15 bases separating them. Germline assignment: CDR1 SEHNR and CDR2 FQNEAQ (reference sequence). CDR3 DNA sequence: TGTGCCAGCAGCCCCCCGACAAGGGCTTCCTACGAGCAGTACTTC. Its translation: CASSPPTRASYEQYF.

The V gene is TRBV5-1, the J gene TRBJ2-1; 7 bases fit TRBD2. The CDR3 contains 14 residues. CDR1 and CDR2 (germline): SGHRS, YFSETQ. V dropped 7 bases and J dropped 3; count of bases not matched to a gene: 7. CDR3 sequence: CASCASGGYNEQFF. CDR3 in DNA: TGCGCCAGCTGTGCTAGCGGAGGCTACAATGAGCAGTTCTTC.

J is TRBJ2-3 and V is TRBV19; 8 positions match TRBD2. Per germline, CDR1 LNHDA and CDR2 SQIVND (reference sequence). V gave up 3 bases and J gave up 5 bases; unmatched junction bases: 7. The CDR3 runs to 15 residues. CDR3 nucleotide sequence: TGTGCCAGTAGTATTGGGGGACTAGTGGAAGATACGCAGTATTTT. Translated, it gives CASSIGGLVEDTQYF.

This clonotype was counted at least ten times. The chain is built from TRBV11-2 and TRBJ2-3, with D perhaps matching TRBD2 (6 bases). The CDR3 runs 15 residues. The germline V gene has CDR1 SGHAT and CDR2 FQNNGV. V was clipped by 2 bases and J by 2 bases, with 11 bases between them. The CDR3 DNA is TGTGCCAGCAGCTTAAGGCTAGCGTCCACAGATACGCAGTATTTT. Amino acids: CASSLRLASTDTQYF.

The rearrangement joins TRBV5-6 to TRBJ1-5, with D maybe TRBD1 (5 bases). Trimming pared 0 bases from V and 1 base from J, leaving 11 bases between. Germline V gives CDR1 SGHDT, CDR2 YYEEEE. The CDR3 has 16 amino acids. The CDR3 nucleotides are TGTGCCAGCAGCTTGGTGGGGGAGGGAAGCAATCAGCCCCAGCATTTT. Translated: CASSLVGEGSNQPQHF.

This chain uses TRBV5-8 with TRBJ2-7; 10 bases fit TRBD2. In germline, CDR1 is SGHTS, CDR2 YDEGEE. With V trimmed by 4 bases and J by 12 bases, 10 bases remained unmatched. The CDR3 length is 13 residues. CDR3 coding DNA: TGTGCCAGCAGCGACGCCGGGACTAGCGTGCGGTACTTC. This codes for CASSDAGTSVRYF.

This clonotype has a count of ten or more. The V and J genes are TRBV12-5 and TRBJ2-7; D call uncertain. The CDR3 is 15 residues long. The germline CDR1 and CDR2 sequences are LGHNT and FRNRAP. Deletions cut 2 bases from V and 0 bases from J, with 11 bases between. CDR3 DNA sequence: TGTGCTAGTGGTTTGTGGGGTTCTAGCTCCTACGAGCAGTACTTC. Protein: CASGLWGSSSYEQYF.

This clonotype has only a few counts. CDR3 region: CSVDGDRLFSPTDTQYF. The CDR3 DNA reads TGCAGCGTTGACGGGGACAGACTTTTCTCCCCCACAGATACGCAGTATTTT. V gene TRBV29-1 combines with J gene TRBJ2-3; 7 bases are a match to TRBD1. V lost 3 bases, J lost 2 bases, and 14 bases stayed unmatched. Per germline, CDR1 SQVTM and CDR2 ANQGSEA. This CDR3 contains 17 residues.

This clonotype appeared many times. At one end the junction does not follow the germline gene, possibly because of a read error. CDR3 bases: TGTGCCAGCACTTTACAGCGAACCTACGAGCAGTACTTC. This translates into CASTLQRTYEQYF. The V gene is TRBV28, the J gene TRBJ2-7; no reliable D call. The CDR3 contains 13 residues. CDR1 MDHEN and CDR2 SYDVKM come from the germline V gene.

This clonotype occurred many times. This chain uses TRBV29-1 with TRBJ2-1; no reliable D call. Germline CDR1 SQVTM, CDR2 ANQGSEA. This CDR3 spans 12 amino acids. Trimming took off 4 bases at V and 9 bases at J, with 13 bases between the two ends. The CDR3 spells CSVGSVTLEQFF. The CDR3 DNA reads as TGCAGCGTTGGTTCGGTGACCCTTGAGCAGTTCTTC.